This T cell receptor beta chain derives from a study of blood T cell repertoires in COVID-19. Turning to the study itself: Some COVID-19 samples were acute and others convalescent; all came from the United States, Italy and Spain. In each case, the material was cDNA or gDNA derived from T cells, B-cell-depleted T cells, or PBMCs.

CDR1 and CDR2 (germline): SGHTA, FQGNSA. The CDR3 runs to 13 residues. V was clipped by 5 bases and J by 2 bases; unmatched bases: 2. Authors' processing steps: From reference gene primer amplification, estimates of nucleated cell counts were derived. Some clones are missing from TCRdb's copy, which holds only in-frame ones; the method was immunoSEQ multiplex PCR. V, J and clone size derive from that table, while D and trimming were established from the DNA sequence. The sample lists a few hundred thousand clones; about four fifths were seen once. This TCR was sampled from a man of 80 years or more with acute or convalescent COVID-19. This chain uses TRBV7-2 with TRBJ1-2; 7 positions match TRBD1. Sequenced sample: peripheral blood. The CDR3 nucleotides read TGTGCCAGCAGCACCAGGGGGAACTATGGCTACACCTTC. Translating it yields CASSTRGNYGYTF. The whole variable domain, remainder taken from reference TRBV7-2 and TRBJ1-2, is GAGVSQSPSNKVTEKGKDVELRCDPISGHTALYWYRQSLGQGLEFLIYFQGNSAPDKSGLPSDRFSAERTGGSVSTLTIQRTQQEDSAVYLCASSTRGNYGYTFGSGTRLTVV.